This T cell receptor beta chain was identified during a study of T cells in narcolepsy (dated by TCRdb to between 2017 and 2018). For the study in its entirety: Patients with narcolepsy type 1 or type 2 (NT1, NT2) and healthy control donors were enrolled in the study. Autoreactive T cells targeting hypocretin neuron self-antigens (hypocretin, TRIB2) were sought in narcolepsy patients, and TCR Vbeta sequencing was used to track clonotypes in blood and CSF.

About this clone itself: Its cognate antigen has yet to be identified. No base qualities exist here, and no much larger clone lies one base off it.

The receptor library was made with the immunoSEQ multiplex PCR assay. The source is immuneACCESS, and TCRdb retained only in-frame sequences with V and J called. Part of the clones is not carried over; for the studies checked, unresolved V genes explain less than half of this, and the remainder is unexplained. The sample table records tens of thousands of clones; more than 75% of these occur just once. 2.5% of the sample comes from the top ten. For TCR Vbeta sequencing, memory CD4+ T cells were sorted ex vivo from the peripheral blood of both healthy controls and narcolepsy patients. The CDR3, from cysteine to phenylalanine, totals 11 residues. Only CDR3 DNA remains: 33 bases, in frame from the first base. CDR1 and CDR2, per the germline V gene (reference sequence), are SEHNR and FQNEAQ. Between the V and J ends, shortened by 8 bases and 2 bases respectively, the junction contains 5 bases. Here is what the overall study found, with its caveats: According to the report, autoreactive clonotypes were detected serially in the blood of the same patients and of different patients, but not in healthy controls. In plots comparing CSF and blood CD4+ T cell clonotypes from the same patient, HCRT-specific and TRIB2-specific autoreactive clonotypes were highlighted. Certain blood memory CD4+ repertoires from patients and controls had no sequences that matched autoreactive T cell clones. Patients and controls had comparable numbers of sequenced blood memory CD4+ clonotypes, averaging about 39,000 and 35,000, respectively.

Sequencing was performed on CD45RA- memory CD4+ T cells from PBMCs. Explained via the paper, the cell subset or site label denotes: memory T cells sorted ex vivo from peripheral blood. The TCR was taken from a human donor with narcolepsy. The receptor chain draws on TRBV7-9 and TRBJ2-3, with the D segment identity uncertain. The bases read TGTGCCAGCGGGGTCACAGATACGCAGTATTTT. Its translation reads: CASGVTDTQYF.